This paragraph reports one T cell receptor beta chain. Its antigen is not known. This sample stems from a study of cytomegalovirus exposure and HLA in healthy donors. Whole-study findings and limits: Within a later analysis, the majority of CMV-associated TCR beta chains appeared HLA-restricted.

Germline V gene sequence: CDR1 SGHRS, CDR2 YFSETQ. V dropped 0 bases and J dropped 0 bases, with 10 bases sitting between them. CDR3 length equals 16 residues. A multiplex PCR was run with 60 Vbeta primers and 13 Jbeta primers. Measured with immunoSEQ multiplex PCR; TCRdb has only the in-frame clones, and not every one. The table includes some 150,000 clones, approximately 85% detected once. V is TRBV5-1 and J is TRBJ2-1, with a weak D call TRBD2 (5 bases). This sequence originates from a man in his fifties in good health and CMV-seropositive. The sample taken for sequencing was PBMCs. The CDR3 is CASSLGGELSYNEQFF. CDR3 sequence (DNA): TGCGCCAGCAGCTTGGGGGGAGAACTCTCCTACAATGAGCAGTTCTTC.